This T cell receptor beta chain derives from a study of T cell repertoires in ileal Crohn's disease. Measured with immunoSEQ multiplex PCR; TCRdb has only the in-frame clones, and not every one. Seen here are approximately 5,000 clones, about nine tenths observed once, and the top ten hold 5% to 6.5%. Per the germline V gene, CDR1 is LNHNV and CDR2 is YYDKDF (reference sequence). The CDR3 contains 15 residues. V dropped 8 bases and J dropped 4; count of bases not matched to a gene: 11. As regards this clone: The antigen remains undetermined.

The study, taken as a whole, reports: Clonal expansions were more frequent in active smokers than non-smokers at surgery.

This receptor was identified in an adult with Crohn's disease. Sequencing input: ileal tissue. The J gene is TRBJ1-1, the V gene TRBV15; 9 nucleotides agree with TRBD1. CDR3 nucleotides: TGTGCCACCTACGGACCGGGACAGGGTACCACTGAAGCTTTCTTT. Protein sequence: CATYGPGQGTTEAFF. The full variable domain, with the rest looked up from reference TRBV15 and TRBJ1-1, is DAMVIQNPRYQVTQFGKPVTLSCSQTLNHNVMYWYQQKSSQAPKLLFHYYDKDFNNEADTPDNFQSRRPNTSFCFLDIRSPGLGDTAMYLCATYGPGQGTTEAFFGQGTRLTVV.